Each of the 26 T cell receptor beta chains below was sequenced from the same sample in a study of technical replicates of blood from four donors. Sequencing was performed with immunoSEQ multiplex PCR; in TCRdb, only in-frame clones are kept and a portion is missing. The table records 75,000 to 95,000 clones, 96% of them present only once. The specimen sequenced was T cells isolated from PBMCs. Every receptor here comes from a human donor in good health.

This clone has only one observation. This chain joins TRBV4-2 and TRBJ1-1, with 8 positions matching TRBD1. With V trimmed by 4 bases and J by 3 bases, 4 bases remained unmatched. This CDR3 has 14 amino acids. From germline, CDR1 is LGHNA and CDR2 YNFKEQ. CDR3 coding DNA: TGTGCCAGCAGCCTGGGACAGGCCGACACTGAAGCTTTCTTT. Translated, it gives CASSLGQADTEAFF.

The gene calls are TRBV10-2 and TRBJ2-4; perhaps TRBD2 as D (5 bases). Trimming stripped 2 bases from V and 0 bases from J, with 5 bases between. The CDR3 is made up of 14 amino acids. Germline lookup yields CDR1 WSHSY and CDR2 SAAADI. The CDR3 sequence is CASSEGLAKNIQYF. DNA for the CDR3: TGCGCCAGCAGTGAGGGACTAGCCAAAAACATTCAGTACTTC.

The V gene is TRBV28, the J gene TRBJ2-7; D call uncertain. Trimming removed 1 base from V and 9 bases from J, with 7 bases in between. The CDR3 has 11 residues. The germline CDR1 and CDR2 sequences are MDHEN and SYDVKM. CDR3 region: CASSLSTGQYF. The CDR3 bases are TGTGCCAGCAGTTTATCTACTGGGCAGTACTTC.

The chain carries TRBV6-5 and TRBJ1-2, with a possible D match to TRBD1 (6 bases). This CDR3 is 14 amino acids long. Trimming shortened V by 1 base and J by 6 bases, and 12 bases separated the two germline ends. Looked up from germline, CDR1 is MNHEY and CDR2 is SVGAGI. CDR3 loop: CASSYLGAGDGYTF. CDR3 DNA: TGTGCCAGCAGTTACTTGGGGGCAGGGGATGGCTACACCTTC.

V gene TRBV2 combines with J gene TRBJ2-1, with unresolved D. The germline CDR1 and CDR2 sequences are SNHLY and FYNNEI. CDR3 length equals 12 residues. Trimming removed 6 bases from V and 8 bases from J, with 11 bases in between. CDR3 coding DNA: TGTGCCAGCAGAGCTAGTCTACATGAGCAGTTCTTC. As protein: CASRASLHEQFF.

The chain joins TRBV6-1 to TRBJ2-7; 8 bases fit TRBD1. Trimming removed 6 bases from V and 5 bases from J; junction bases left unmatched: 6. CDR3 length: 13 residues. In germline, CDR1 is MNHNS, CDR2 SASEGT. CDR3 sequence: CASRWTGKNEQYF. CDR3 DNA sequence: TGTGCCAGCAGATGGACAGGGAAAAACGAGCAGTACTTC.

This chain uses TRBV27 with TRBJ2-7; D may be TRBD1 (6 bases). Trimming left V 5 bases short and J 7 bases short, with 18 bases between. Germline assignment: CDR1 MNHEY and CDR2 SMNVEV (reference sequence). This CDR3 is 14 amino acids long. The CDR3 sequence is CASSRNQNREEQYF. CDR3 DNA sequence: TGTGCCAGCAGTCGGAACCAAAACAGGGAAGAGCAGTACTTC.

The V gene is TRBV28, the J gene TRBJ1-2, with 8 bases fitting TRBD1. This CDR3 region has 14 residues. Germline V gene lookup returns CDR1 MDHEN and CDR2 SYDVKM. The V gene end was trimmed by 6 bases and the J gene end by 0 bases; junction bases not matched to a gene: 3. CDR3 loop: CASSDRGSNYGYTF. CDR3 DNA: TGTGCCAGCAGCGACAGGGGATCTAACTATGGCTACACCTTC.

V usage is TRBV5-1 and J usage is TRBJ1-1, with D uncertain. This CDR3 contains 15 residues. The V end was cut by 1 base, the J end by 10 bases, with 20 bases between. CDR1 and CDR2 (germline): SGHRS, YFSETQ. This chain's CDR3 is CASSLFASRQAGAFF. The CDR3 coding sequence is TGCGCCAGCAGCTTGTTTGCCAGTCGGCAAGCAGGAGCTTTCTTT. Using reference TRBV5-1 and TRBJ1-1 for the parts outside the CDR3, the full variable domain is KAGVTQTPRYLIKTRGQQVTLSCSPISGHRSVSWYQQTPGQGLQFLFEYFSETQRNKGNFPGRFSGRQFSNSRSEMNVSTLELGDSALYLCASSLFASRQAGAFFGQGTRLTVV.

The J gene is TRBJ1-5, the V gene TRBV21-1; TRBD1, as called in the table, went unchecked against the DNA. TRBV21-1 is reported as a pseudogene. The CDR3 has 15 amino acids. Here the CDR3 reads CASSKTGQSGQPQHF. For the CDR3, the DNA is TGTGCCAGCAGCAAAACTGGACAGTCCGGTCAGCCCCAGCATTTT.

This clone has a single count. V usage is TRBV9 and J usage is TRBJ1-5; TRBD1 matches 8 bases. This CDR3 has 14 amino acids. Germline CDR1 is SGDLS and CDR2 is YYNGEE. J was trimmed by 6 bases and V by 0 bases; bases with no gene match: 2. CDR3 DNA: TGTGCCAGCAGCGTAGACAGGGGGGGTCAGCCCCAGCATTTT. It is translated as CASSVDRGGQPQHF.

This clone appeared a single time. This chain joins TRBV2 and TRBJ1-4, with D unclear. This CDR3 is 14 amino acids long. V was pared by 2 bases and J by 3 bases, with 7 bases between. Germline-derived CDR1 and CDR2 are SNHLY and FYNNEI. This CDR3 reads CASSEQRPNEKLFF. DNA of the CDR3: TGTGCCAGCAGTGAACAGCGACCTAATGAAAAACTGTTTTTT.

A single count supports this clone. This chain uses TRBV11-3 with TRBJ1-2; maybe TRBD1 (6 bases). V dropped 5 bases and J dropped 0 bases, with 22 bases sitting between them. CDR1 and CDR2 (germline): SGHNT, YENEEA. The CDR3 runs to 18 residues. Here the CDR3 DNA reads TGTGCCAGCAGCCCCCGGGAAGGGGGTTACCCTTCTAACTATGGCTACACCTTC. Protein: CASSPREGGYPSNYGYTF.

The chain has TRBV7-9 and TRBJ1-4, with 7 bases fitting TRBD1. The CDR3 consists of 17 residues. Losses at the gene ends were 5 bases for V and 0 bases for J; bases not matched to a gene: 9. The germline gives CDR1 SEHNR, CDR2 FQNEAQ (reference sequence). CDR3 residues: CASSRDRLDATNEKLFF. In nucleotides, the CDR3 is TGTGCCAGCAGCCGGGACAGACTAGATGCAACTAATGAAAAACTGTTTTTT.

The rearrangement joins TRBV2 to TRBJ2-2; 9 bases agree with TRBD2. This CDR3 is 16 amino acids long. V lost 3 bases and J lost 7; bases outside the gene matches: 9. The germline V gene encodes CDR1 SNHLY and CDR2 FYNNEI. The CDR3 region is CASSEFPSGIDGELFF. CDR3 in DNA: TGTGCCAGCAGTGAGTTTCCTAGCGGGATTGACGGGGAGCTGTTTTTT.

V usage is TRBV5-4 and J usage is TRBJ1-1, with 7 nucleotides matching TRBD1. The CDR3 length is 13 residues. The germline V gene encodes CDR1 SGHNT and CDR2 YYREEE (reference sequence). Trimming at V came to 4 bases and at J to 11 bases, leaving 11 bases not matched to a gene. For the CDR3, the DNA is TGTGCCAGCAGCGTCCGGGACAGCGCCTATGCTTTCTTT. Protein sequence: CASSVRDSAYAFF.

The chain couples TRBV18 to TRBJ2-3; possible D gene TRBD1, 5 bases. The CDR3 is 17 amino acids. Germline values: CDR1 KGHSH, CDR2 LQKENI. V was pared by 0 bases and J by 2 bases, with 15 bases between. The CDR3 DNA is TGTGCCAGCTCACCACCGCTTAGGGGTAGGGACACAGATACGCAGTATTTT. Translation: CASSPPLRGRDTDTQYF. Supplemented by reference TRBV18 and TRBJ2-3, the full variable domain reads NAGVMQNPRHLVRRRGQEARLRCSPMKGHSHVYWYRQLPEEGLKFMVYLQKENIIDESGMPKERFSAEFPKEGPSILRIQQVVRGDSAAYFCASSPPLRGRDTDTQYFGPGTRLTVL.

The chain joins TRBV6-6 to TRBJ2-6; D is possibly TRBD2 (5 bases). The germline V gene has CDR1 MNHNY and CDR2 SVGAGI (reference sequence). V lost 8 bases and J 4 bases, leaving 12 bases between the germline ends. This CDR3 has 14 amino acids. The chain's CDR3 is CASERESGANVLTF. The CDR3 region has the DNA TGTGCCAGCGAGAGGGAATCGGGGGCCAACGTCCTGACTTTC.

V gene TRBV7-8 combines with J gene TRBJ1-2, with D possibly being TRBD1 (5 bases). Germline CDR1 reads SGHVS; CDR2 reads FQNEAQ. Trimming took 5 bases from V and 6 from J, leaving 19 bases between them. CDR3 size: 15 residues. The CDR3 spells CASSPSGWSFHGYTF. DNA of the CDR3: TGTGCCAGCAGCCCTTCAGGGTGGTCTTTTCATGGCTACACCTTC.

The V and J genes are TRBV9 and TRBJ2-7; TRBD2 matches 14 bases. CDR1 is SGDLS, CDR2 YYNGEE, per germline. CDR3 length: 15 amino acids. Trimming took 0 bases from V and 6 from J; bases not matched to a gene: 2. CDR3 in amino acids: CASSVGGLAGVEQYF. The CDR3 DNA reads TGTGCCAGCAGCGTAGGGGGACTAGCGGGAGTCGAGCAGTACTTC.

The chain couples TRBV6-6 to TRBJ2-2; maybe TRBD2 (5 bases). Between the trimmed V and J ends, which lost 2 bases and 4 bases, there was a span of 11 bases. The CDR3 covers 15 residues. The germline V gene has CDR1 MNHNY and CDR2 SVGAGI (reference sequence). The CDR3 bases are TGTGCCAGCAGTTACGCGGCAGGAGGCACCGGGGAGCTGTTTTTT. Its protein is CASSYAAGGTGELFF.

This clone has only one observation. The gene calls are TRBV10-3 and TRBJ2-5; a possible D gene is TRBD1 (7 bases). Trimming cost V 4 bases and J 5 bases, with 14 bases left between them. Per germline, CDR1 ENHRY and CDR2 SYGVKD. The CDR3 totals 14 residues. The CDR3 loop reads CAISGNSGGETQYF. The CDR3 bases are TGTGCCATCAGTGGGAACTCAGGGGGGGAGACCCAGTACTTC.

The chain recombines TRBV10-3 with TRBJ2-5, with 8 bases aligning to TRBD2. The CDR3 covers 14 residues. V trimming: 3 bases; J trimming: 4 bases; junction bases outside the gene matches: 4. CDR1 is ENHRY and CDR2 is SYGVKD in the germline V gene. CDR3 sequence (DNA): TGTGCCATCAGTGACGTCACTAGCGGAGAGACCCAGTACTTC. This sequence encodes CAISDVTSGETQYF.

V usage is TRBV6-6 and J usage is TRBJ2-7; weak D call: TRBD2 (5 bases). The CDR3 extends over 15 amino acids. The V gene lost 0 bases and the J gene lost 0 bases, with 9 bases spanning the gap. Germline CDR1 MNHNY, CDR2 SVGAGI (reference sequence). CDR3 bases: TGTGCCAGCAGTTACTCAGTACGGGACTCCTACGAGCAGTACTTC. Protein product: CASSYSVRDSYEQYF.

The V call is TRBV29-1, the J call TRBJ2-5, with a possible D match to TRBD1 (6 bases). Per germline, CDR1 SQVTM and CDR2 ANQGSEA. This CDR3 has 11 residues. The ends were cut back, 4 bases at V and 4 bases at J, with 7 bases in the middle. The CDR3 DNA is TGCAGCGTTGCGGACAGAGAGACCCAGTACTTC. It codes for CSVADRETQYF.

The chain is built from TRBV13 and TRBJ2-2, with D possibly being TRBD2 (5 bases). The V end was cut by 0 bases, the J end by 3 bases, with 11 bases between. Germline CDR1 and CDR2: PRHDT and FYEKMQ (reference sequence). CDR3 length: 16 residues. CDR3 nucleotide sequence: TGTGCCAGCAGCTTAGGGGACTTACCATACACCGGGGAGCTGTTTTTT. Protein: CASSLGDLPYTGELFF.